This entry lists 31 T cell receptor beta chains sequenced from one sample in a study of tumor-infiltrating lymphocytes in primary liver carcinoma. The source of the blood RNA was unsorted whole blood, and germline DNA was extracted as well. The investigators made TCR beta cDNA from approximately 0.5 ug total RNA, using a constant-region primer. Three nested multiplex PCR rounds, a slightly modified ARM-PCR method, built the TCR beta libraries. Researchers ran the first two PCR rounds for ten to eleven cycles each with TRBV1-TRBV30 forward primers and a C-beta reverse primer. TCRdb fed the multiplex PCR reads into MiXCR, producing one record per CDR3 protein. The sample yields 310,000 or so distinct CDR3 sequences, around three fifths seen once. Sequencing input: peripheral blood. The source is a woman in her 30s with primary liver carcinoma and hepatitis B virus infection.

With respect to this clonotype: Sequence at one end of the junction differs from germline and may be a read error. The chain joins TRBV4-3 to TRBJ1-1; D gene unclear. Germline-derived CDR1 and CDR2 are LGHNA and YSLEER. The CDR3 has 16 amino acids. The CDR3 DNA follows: TGCGCCAGCAGCCAAGGCCAGTTACATAGCCACACTGAAGCTTACTTT. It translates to CASSQGQLHSHTEAYF.

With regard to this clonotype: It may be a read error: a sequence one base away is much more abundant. CDR3 amino acids: CASSQGSGTMNEQFF. The CDR3 DNA reads as TGCGCCAGCAGCCAGGGTAGCGGGACGATGAATGAGCAGTTCTTC. The gene calls are TRBV4-3 and TRBJ2-1; 8 bases are shared with TRBD2. This CDR3 contains 15 residues. V trimming: 3 bases; J trimming: 7 bases; junction bases outside the gene matches: 8. Germline CDR1 reads LGHNA; CDR2 reads YSLEER.

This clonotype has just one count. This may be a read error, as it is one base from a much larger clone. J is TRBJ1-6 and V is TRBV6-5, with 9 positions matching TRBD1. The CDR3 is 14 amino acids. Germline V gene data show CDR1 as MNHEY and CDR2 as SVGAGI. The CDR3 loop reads CAISWGQGILPLHF. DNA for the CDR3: TGTGCCATCAGTTGGGGACAGGGCATTTTGCCCCTCCACTTT.

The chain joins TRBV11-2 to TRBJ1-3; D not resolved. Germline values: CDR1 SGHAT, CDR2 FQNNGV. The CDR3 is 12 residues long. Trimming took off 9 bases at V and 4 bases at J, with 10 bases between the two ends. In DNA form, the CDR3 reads TGTGCCAGTGGCTTATCCGGAAACACCATATATTTT. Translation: CASGLSGNTIYF. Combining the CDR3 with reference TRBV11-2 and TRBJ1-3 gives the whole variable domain EAGVAQSPRYKIIEKRQSVAFWCNPISGHATLYWYQQILGQGPKLLIQFQNNGVVDDSQLPKDRFSAERLKGVDSTLKIQPAKLEDSAVYLCASGLSGNTIYFGEGSWLTVV.

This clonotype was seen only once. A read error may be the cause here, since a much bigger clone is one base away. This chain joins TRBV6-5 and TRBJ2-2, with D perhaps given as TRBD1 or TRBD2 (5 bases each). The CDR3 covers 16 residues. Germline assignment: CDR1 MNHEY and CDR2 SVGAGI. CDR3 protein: CASSNSGTGDTGELFF. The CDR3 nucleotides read TGTGCCAGCAGTAACTCCGGGACCGGGGACACCGGGGAGCTGTTTTTT.

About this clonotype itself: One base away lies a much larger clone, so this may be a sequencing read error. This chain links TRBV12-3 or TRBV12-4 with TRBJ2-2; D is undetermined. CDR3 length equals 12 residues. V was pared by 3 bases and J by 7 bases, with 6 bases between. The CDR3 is CASSFHIGELFF. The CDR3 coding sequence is TGTGCCAGCAGTTTTCACATCGGGGAGCTGTTTTTT.

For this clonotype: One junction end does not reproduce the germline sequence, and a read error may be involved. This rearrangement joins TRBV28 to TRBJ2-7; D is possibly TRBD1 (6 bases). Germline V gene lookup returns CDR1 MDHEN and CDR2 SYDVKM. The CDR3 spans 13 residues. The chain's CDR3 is CVSRLQGSHEQYF. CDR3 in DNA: TGTGTCAGCAGACTACAGGGTTCGCACGAGCAGTACTTC.

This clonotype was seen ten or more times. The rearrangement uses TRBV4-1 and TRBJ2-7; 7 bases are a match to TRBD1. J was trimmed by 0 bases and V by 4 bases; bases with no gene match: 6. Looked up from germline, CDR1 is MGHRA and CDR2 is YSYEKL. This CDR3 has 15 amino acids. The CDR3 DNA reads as TGCGCCAGCAGCCTAACAGGGGTTAACTCCTACGAGCAGTACTTC. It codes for CASSLTGVNSYEQYF.

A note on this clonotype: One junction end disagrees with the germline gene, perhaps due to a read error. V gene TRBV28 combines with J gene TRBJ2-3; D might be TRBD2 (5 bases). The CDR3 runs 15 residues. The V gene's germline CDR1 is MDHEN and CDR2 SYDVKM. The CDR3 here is CASSFQEASTDTQYF. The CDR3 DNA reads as TGTGCCAGCAGTTTTCAGGAGGCGAGCACAGATACACAGTATTTT.

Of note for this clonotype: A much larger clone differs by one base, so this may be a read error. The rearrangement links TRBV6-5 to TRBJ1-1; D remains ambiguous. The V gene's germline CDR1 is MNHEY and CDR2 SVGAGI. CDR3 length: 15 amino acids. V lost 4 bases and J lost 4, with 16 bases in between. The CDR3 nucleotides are TGTGCCAGCAGTTTAACCAGGAGTAAGGGCACTGAAGCTTTCTTT. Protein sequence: CASSLTRSKGTEAFF.

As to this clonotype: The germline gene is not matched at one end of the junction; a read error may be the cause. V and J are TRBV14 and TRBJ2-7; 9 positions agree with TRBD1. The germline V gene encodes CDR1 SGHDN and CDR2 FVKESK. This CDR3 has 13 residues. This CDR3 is CTSSPRDRDEQYF. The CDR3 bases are TGTACCAGCAGCCCGCGGGACAGGGACGAGCAGTACTTC.

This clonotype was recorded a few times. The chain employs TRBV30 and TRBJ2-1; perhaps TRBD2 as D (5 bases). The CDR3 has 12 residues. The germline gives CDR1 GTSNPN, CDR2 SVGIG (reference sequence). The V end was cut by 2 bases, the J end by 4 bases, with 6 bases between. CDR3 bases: TGTGCCTGGAGTAGGGAGTACAATGAGCAGTTCTTC. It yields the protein CAWSREYNEQFF.

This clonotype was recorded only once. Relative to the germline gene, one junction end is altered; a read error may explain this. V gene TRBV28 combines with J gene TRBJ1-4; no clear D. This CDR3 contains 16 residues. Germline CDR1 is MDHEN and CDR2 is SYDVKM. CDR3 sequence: CANSSHVGSTSEKLFF. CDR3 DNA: TGTGCCAACAGTTCCCACGTGGGCTCAACTAGTGAAAAACTGTTTTTT.

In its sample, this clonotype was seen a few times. CDR3 protein: CASSYYMGVSGEQFF. The CDR3 DNA sequence: TGTGCCAGCAGTTACTATATGGGAGTATCAGGTGAGCAGTTCTTC. The rearrangement joins TRBV6-6 to TRBJ2-1; possible D gene TRBD2, 5 bases. CDR3 length: 15 amino acids. V was trimmed by 1 base and J by 9 bases, leaving 16 bases between them. Germline V CDR1 and CDR2: MNHNY, SVGAGI (reference sequence).

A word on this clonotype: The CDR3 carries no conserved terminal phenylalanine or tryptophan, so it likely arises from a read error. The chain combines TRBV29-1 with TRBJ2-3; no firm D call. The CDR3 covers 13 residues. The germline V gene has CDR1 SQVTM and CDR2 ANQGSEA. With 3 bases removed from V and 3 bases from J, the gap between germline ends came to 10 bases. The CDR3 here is CSVEDVATDTQYS. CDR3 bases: TGCAGCGTTGAGGACGTAGCTACAGATACGCAGTATTCT.

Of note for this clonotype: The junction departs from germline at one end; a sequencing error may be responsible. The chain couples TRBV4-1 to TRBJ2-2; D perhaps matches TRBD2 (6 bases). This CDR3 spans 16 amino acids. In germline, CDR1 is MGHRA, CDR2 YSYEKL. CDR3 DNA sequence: TGCGCCAGCATCCAAGATCCAAGGGAGGCGACCGGGGAGCTGTTTTTT. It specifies CASIQDPREATGELFF.

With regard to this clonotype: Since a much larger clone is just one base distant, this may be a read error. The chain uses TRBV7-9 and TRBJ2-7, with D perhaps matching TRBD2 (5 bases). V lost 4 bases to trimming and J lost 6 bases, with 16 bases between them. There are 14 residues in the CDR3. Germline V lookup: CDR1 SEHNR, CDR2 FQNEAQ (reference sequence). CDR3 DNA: TGTGCCAGCAGCTCCCCCGGGAAGGCTGGCGAGCAGTACTTC. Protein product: CASSSPGKAGEQYF.

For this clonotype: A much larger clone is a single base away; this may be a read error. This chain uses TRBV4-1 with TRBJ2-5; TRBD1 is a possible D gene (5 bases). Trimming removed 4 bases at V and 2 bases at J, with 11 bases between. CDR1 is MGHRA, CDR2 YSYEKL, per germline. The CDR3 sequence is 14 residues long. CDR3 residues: CASSLRNRQETQYF. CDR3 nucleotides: TGCGCCAGCAGCCTCCGGAACAGGCAAGAGACCCAGTACTTC.

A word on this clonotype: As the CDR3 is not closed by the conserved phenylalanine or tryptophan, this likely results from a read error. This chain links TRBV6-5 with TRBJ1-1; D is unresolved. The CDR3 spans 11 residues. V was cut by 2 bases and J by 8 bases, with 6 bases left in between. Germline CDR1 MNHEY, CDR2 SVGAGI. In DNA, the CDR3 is TGTGCCAGCAGTTACCGGGGAGAAGCTTTCTCT. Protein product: CASSYRGEAFS.

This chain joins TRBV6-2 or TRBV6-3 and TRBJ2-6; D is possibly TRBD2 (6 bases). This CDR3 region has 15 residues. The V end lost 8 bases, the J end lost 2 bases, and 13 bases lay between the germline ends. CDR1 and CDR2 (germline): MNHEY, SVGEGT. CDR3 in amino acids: CASRGGPPGANVLTF. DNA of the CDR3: TGTGCCAGCCGAGGAGGGCCCCCTGGGGCCAACGTCCTGACTTTC.

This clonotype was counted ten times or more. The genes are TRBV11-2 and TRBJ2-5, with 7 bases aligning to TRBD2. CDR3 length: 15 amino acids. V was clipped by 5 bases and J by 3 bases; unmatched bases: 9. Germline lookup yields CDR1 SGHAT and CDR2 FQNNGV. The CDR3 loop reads CASSPVSRGEETQYF. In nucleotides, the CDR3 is TGTGCCAGCAGCCCCGTCTCTCGGGGGGAAGAGACCCAGTACTTC.

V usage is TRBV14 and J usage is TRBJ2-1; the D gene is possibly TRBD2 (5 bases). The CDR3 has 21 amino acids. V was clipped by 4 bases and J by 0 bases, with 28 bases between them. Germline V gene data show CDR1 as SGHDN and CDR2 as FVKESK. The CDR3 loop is CASSRQIGRSRWESSYNEQFF. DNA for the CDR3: TGTGCCAGCAGCCGACAAATCGGTAGGTCTCGTTGGGAGAGCTCCTACAATGAGCAGTTCTTC. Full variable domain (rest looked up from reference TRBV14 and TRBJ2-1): EAGVTQFPSHSVIEKGQTVTLRCDPISGHDNLYWYRRVMGKEIKFLLHFVKESKQDESGMPNNRFLAERTGGTYSTLKVQPAELEDSGVYFCASSRQIGRSRWESSYNEQFFGPGTRLTVL.

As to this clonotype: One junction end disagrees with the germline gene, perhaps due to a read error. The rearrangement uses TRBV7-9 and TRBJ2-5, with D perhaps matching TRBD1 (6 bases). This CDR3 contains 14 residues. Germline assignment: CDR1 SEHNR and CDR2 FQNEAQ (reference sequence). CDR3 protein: CAGSFLQGQETQYF. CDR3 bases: TGTGCCGGCAGCTTCCTACAGGGACAAGAGACCCAGTACTTC.

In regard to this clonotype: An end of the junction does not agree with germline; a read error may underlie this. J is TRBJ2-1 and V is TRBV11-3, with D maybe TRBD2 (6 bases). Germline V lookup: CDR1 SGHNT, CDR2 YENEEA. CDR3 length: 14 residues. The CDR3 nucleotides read TGTGCCACCAGCTTAGGACGGGAGAAAAATGAGCAGTTCTTC. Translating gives CATSLGREKNEQFF.

CDR3 amino acids: CASSYPGLQVEQFF. As DNA, the CDR3 is TGTGCCAGCAGTTACCCCGGACTGCAGGTTGAGCAGTTCTTC. This chain links TRBV6-2 or TRBV6-3 with TRBJ2-1, with D maybe TRBD2 (5 bases). Germline V CDR1 and CDR2: MNHEY, SVGEGT. Trimming pared 2 bases from V and 9 bases from J, leaving 14 bases between. The length of the CDR3 is 14 residues.

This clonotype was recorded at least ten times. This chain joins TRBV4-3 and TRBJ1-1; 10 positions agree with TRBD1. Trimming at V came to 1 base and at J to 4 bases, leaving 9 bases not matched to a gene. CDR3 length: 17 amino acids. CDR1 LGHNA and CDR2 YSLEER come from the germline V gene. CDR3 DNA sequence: TGCGCCAGCAGCCAAGGGACAGGGGGTATGGGGAGCACTGAAGCTTTCTTT. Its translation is CASSQGTGGMGSTEAFF.

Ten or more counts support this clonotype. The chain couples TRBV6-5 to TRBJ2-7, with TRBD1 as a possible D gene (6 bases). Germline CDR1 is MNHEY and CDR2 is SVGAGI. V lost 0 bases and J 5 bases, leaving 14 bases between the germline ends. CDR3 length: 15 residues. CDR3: CASSYSRQATHEQYF. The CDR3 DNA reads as TGTGCCAGCAGTTACTCGAGACAGGCAACCCACGAGCAGTACTTC.

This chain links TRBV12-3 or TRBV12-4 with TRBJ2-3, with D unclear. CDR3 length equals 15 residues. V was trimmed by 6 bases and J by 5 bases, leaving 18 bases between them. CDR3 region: CASSLSEARKDTQYF. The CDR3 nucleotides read TGTGCCAGCAGCCTAAGTGAGGCTAGAAAAGATACGCAGTATTTT.

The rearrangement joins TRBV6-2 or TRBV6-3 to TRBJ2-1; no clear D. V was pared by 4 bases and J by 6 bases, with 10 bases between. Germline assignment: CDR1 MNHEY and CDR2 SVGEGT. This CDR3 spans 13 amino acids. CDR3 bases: TGTGCCAGCAGTTGGGAACATCGCAATGAGCAGTTCTTC. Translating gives CASSWEHRNEQFF.

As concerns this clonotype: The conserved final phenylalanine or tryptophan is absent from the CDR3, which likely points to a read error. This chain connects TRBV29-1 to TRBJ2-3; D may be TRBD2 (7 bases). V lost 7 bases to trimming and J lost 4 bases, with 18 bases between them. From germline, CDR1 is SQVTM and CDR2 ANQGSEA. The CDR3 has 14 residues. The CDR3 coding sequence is TGCAGCGGGGGGGGCGGTACGTACGCAGATACGCAGTATTCT. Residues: CSGGGGTYADTQYS.

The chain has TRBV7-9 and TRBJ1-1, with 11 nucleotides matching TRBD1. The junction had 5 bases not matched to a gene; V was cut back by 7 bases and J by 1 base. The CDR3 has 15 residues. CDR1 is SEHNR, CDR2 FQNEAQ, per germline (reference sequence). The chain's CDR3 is CASNWTGGANTEAFF. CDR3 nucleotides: TGTGCCAGCAACTGGACAGGGGGCGCGAACACTGAAGCTTTCTTT. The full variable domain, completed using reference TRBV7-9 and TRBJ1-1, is DTGVSQNPRHKITKRGQNVTFRCDPISEHNRLYWYRQTLGQGPEFLTYFQNEAQLEKSRLLSDRFSAERPKGSFSTLEIQRTEQGDSAMYLCASNWTGGANTEAFFGQGTRLTVV.